These 21 T cell receptor beta chains were all obtained from the same sample, sequenced in a study of control samples from healthy donors and cancer patients. The protocol was immunoSEQ multiplex PCR, while the TCRdb copy is restricted to in-frame clones and leaves out a portion. The table includes some 150,000 clones, about 89% detected once. Specimen: blood. The origin of the receptors is a man between 18 and 29 years old in good health.

The chain couples TRBV18 to TRBJ2-2; D unclear. The CDR3 spans 13 residues. V lost 2 bases, J lost 6 bases, and 7 bases lay in between. CDR1 is KGHSH, CDR2 LQKENI, per germline. CDR3 residues: CASSPSTAGELFF. The CDR3 region has the DNA TGTGCCAGCTCACCAAGTACAGCCGGGGAGCTGTTTTTT.

The V call is TRBV7-3, the J call TRBJ2-5, with D unresolved. The CDR3 has 13 amino acids. The V gene lost 2 bases and the J gene lost 5 bases, with 9 bases spanning the gap. Germline V gene sequence: CDR1 SGHTA, CDR2 FQGTGA. The CDR3 sequence: CASSLVRLETQYF. In DNA, the CDR3 is TGTGCCAGCAGCTTAGTCAGATTGGAGACCCAGTACTTC.

This sequence joins TRBV19 and TRBJ2-3; no clear D gene. The CDR3 is 13 residues long. CDR1 and CDR2 from the germline V gene are LNHDA and SQIVND (reference sequence). The V end lost 3 bases, the J end lost 3 bases, and 7 bases lay between the germline ends. The CDR3 nucleotides are TGTGCCAGTAGTATCCCGTTAACAGATACGCAGTATTTT. This codes for CASSIPLTDTQYF.

The chain links TRBV6-2 or TRBV6-3 to TRBJ2-1; D is unresolved. This CDR3 contains 13 residues. Trimming stripped 4 bases from V and 6 bases from J, with 10 bases between. Germline V CDR1 and CDR2: MNHEY, SVGEGT. CDR3 sequence: CASSWAIINEQFF. CDR3 coding DNA: TGTGCCAGCAGTTGGGCAATTATCAATGAGCAGTTCTTC.

Notes on this clone: This may be a read error: a much more frequent sequence differs by one nucleotide. The genes are TRBV6-1 and TRBJ1-6; no clear D gene. Looked up from germline, CDR1 is MNHNS and CDR2 is SASEGT. The CDR3 covers 15 residues. Trimming removed 3 bases from V and 6 bases from J, with 12 bases in between. CDR3 sequence reads: CASSEALASNSPLHF. CDR3 DNA: TGTGCCAGCAGTGAGGCTTTAGCCAGTAATTCACCCCTCCACTTT.

This chain uses TRBV19 with TRBJ1-1; tentatively, D is TRBD1 (6 bases). CDR1 LNHDA and CDR2 SQIVND come from the germline V gene (reference sequence). The CDR3 length is 15 residues. Deletions cut 5 bases from V and 1 base from J, with 14 bases between. The CDR3 region has the DNA TGTGCCAGTAGTCCCCAAGGACAGCGGAACACTGAAGCTTTCTTT. It codes for CASSPQGQRNTEAFF.

The chain recombines TRBV5-5 with TRBJ1-6; 7 positions match TRBD1. Germline assignment: CDR1 SGHKS and CDR2 YYEKEE (reference sequence). The CDR3 has 15 amino acids. With V trimmed by 1 base and J by 7 bases, 5 bases remained unmatched. CDR3: CASSLFEQGNSPLHF. CDR3 sequence (DNA): TGTGCCAGCAGCTTGTTTGAACAGGGGAATTCACCCCTCCACTTT.

This chain connects TRBV6-5 to TRBJ1-1; TRBD1 agrees at 10 bases. The CDR3 extends over 14 amino acids. V lost 5 bases and J lost 5; bases outside the gene matches: 5. CDR1 and CDR2 from the germline V gene are MNHEY and SVGAGI. The CDR3 sequence is CASSLGQGGTEAFF. Written as DNA, the CDR3 is TGTGCCAGCAGTCTAGGACAGGGGGGGACTGAAGCTTTCTTT.

Here the CDR3 reads CASAHRGLNTEAFF. In DNA, the CDR3 is TGTGCCAGCGCCCACAGGGGTTTGAACACTGAAGCTTTCTTT. The chain is built from TRBV6-5 and TRBJ1-1; TRBD1 agrees at 7 bases. Per germline, CDR1 MNHEY and CDR2 SVGAGI. After removal of 8 bases from V and 0 bases from J, the junction contained 6 bases not matched to a gene. The CDR3 runs to 14 residues.

V usage is TRBV4-2 and J usage is TRBJ1-4, with unresolved D. The CDR3 runs 15 residues. Germline CDR1 and CDR2: LGHNA and YNFKEQ. The V end lost 0 bases, the J end lost 5 bases, and 10 bases lay between the germline ends. The CDR3 spells CASSQDYGMNEKLFF. For the CDR3, the DNA is TGTGCCAGCAGCCAAGATTACGGAATGAATGAAAAACTGTTTTTT.

V gene TRBV24-1 combines with J gene TRBJ1-4, with 10 bases matching TRBD1. Germline loops: CDR1 KGHDR, CDR2 SFDVKD. V dropped 10 bases and J dropped 8; count of bases not matched to a gene: 6. This CDR3 spans 13 amino acids. The CDR3 coding sequence is TGTGCCACTGGGACAGGGGACTCCGAAAAACTGTTTTTT. It specifies CATGTGDSEKLFF.

The chain joins TRBV4-1 to TRBJ2-2; D is unclear. The CDR3 extends over 17 amino acids. The V end lost 0 bases, the J end lost 5 bases, and 16 bases lay between the germline ends. Germline V gene data show CDR1 as MGHRA and CDR2 as YSYEKL. The CDR3 spells CASSQEWGTFKTGELFF. CDR3 DNA sequence: TGCGCCAGCAGCCAAGAGTGGGGAACTTTTAAAACCGGGGAGCTGTTTTTT.

V usage is TRBV5-6 and J usage is TRBJ2-7, with D hard to call. Germline lookup yields CDR1 SGHDT and CDR2 YYEEEE. V lost 1 base to trimming and J lost 4 bases, with 9 bases between them. The CDR3 loop spans 13 amino acids. As DNA, the CDR3 is TGTGCCAGCAGCTTGCTGTACGGGTACGAGCAGTACTTC. Amino acids: CASSLLYGYEQYF.

J is TRBJ1-2 and V is TRBV2, with D perhaps matching TRBD1 (5 bases). The V and J ends lost 3 bases and 2 bases respectively, with 10 bases between them. Germline CDR1 and CDR2: SNHLY and FYNNEI. There are 14 residues in the CDR3. The chain's CDR3 is CASSEGVQNYGYTF. CDR3 sequence (DNA): TGTGCCAGCAGTGAGGGGGTGCAGAACTATGGCTACACCTTC.

This CDR3 reads CASSHQRGQGKFTEAFF. CDR3 sequence (DNA): TGTGCCAGTAGTCACCAGAGGGGACAGGGAAAGTTCACTGAAGCTTTCTTT. The chain is built from TRBV19 and TRBJ1-1; 9 bases map to TRBD1. CDR3 size: 17 residues. Germline-derived CDR1 and CDR2 are LNHDA and SQIVND (reference sequence). With V trimmed by 5 bases and J by 4 bases, 14 bases remained unmatched. The full variable domain, with the rest looked up from reference TRBV19 and TRBJ1-1, is DGGITQSPKYLFRKEGQNVTLSCEQNLNHDAMYWYRQDPGQGLRLIYYSQIVNDFQKGDIAEGYSVSREKKESFPLTVTSAQKNPTAFYLCASSHQRGQGKFTEAFFGQGTRLTVV.

V is TRBV7-9 and J is TRBJ1-1, with D maybe TRBD1 (5 bases). The CDR3 is 14 amino acids. Trimming took 5 bases from V and 7 from J, leaving 17 bases between them. Germline assignment: CDR1 SEHNR and CDR2 FQNEAQ (reference sequence). The CDR3 protein is CASSQGDRGLEAFF. DNA of the CDR3: TGTGCCAGCAGCCAAGGGGACCGCGGCCTTGAAGCTTTCTTT.

The table lists this clone with a count of one. The chain employs TRBV7-2 and TRBJ2-2; a possible D gene is TRBD1 (6 bases). Germline assignment: CDR1 SGHTA and CDR2 FQGNSA. Trimming cost V 7 bases and J 0 bases, with 12 bases left between them. The CDR3 runs 15 residues. The CDR3 is CASTQWGPNTGELFF. CDR3 nucleotides: TGTGCCAGCACCCAATGGGGGCCGAACACCGGGGAGCTGTTTTTT.

This clone was counted between two and nine times. This sequence joins TRBV6-5 and TRBJ1-4; D ambiguous. Deletions cut 2 bases from V and 7 bases from J, with 8 bases between. This CDR3 is 13 amino acids long. In germline, CDR1 is MNHEY, CDR2 SVGAGI. The CDR3 reads CASSYVLGEKLFF. For the CDR3, the DNA is TGTGCCAGCAGTTACGTACTAGGTGAAAAACTGTTTTTT.

V is TRBV21-1 and J is TRBJ2-2; the table's D call, TRBD1, was not checked against the DNA. TRBV21-1 is shown as a pseudogene. This CDR3 comprises 16 residues. CDR3 residues: CASSARDRAESGELFF. CDR3 nucleotides: TGTGCCAGCAGCGCCCGGGACAGGGCTGAGTCCGGGGAGCTGTTTTTT.

This clone has a single count. V gene TRBV11-1 combines with J gene TRBJ2-1; D is uncertain. V dropped 2 bases and J dropped 4 bases, with 6 bases sitting between them. Germline loops: CDR1 SGHAT, CDR2 FQDESV (reference sequence). This CDR3 comprises 13 residues. CDR3 residues: CASSLSLYNEQFF. CDR3 DNA: TGTGCCAGCAGCTTATCTCTTTACAATGAGCAGTTCTTC.

This chain links TRBV7-9 with TRBJ1-1, with D perhaps TRBD1 (6 bases). V was shortened by 4 bases and J by 11 bases, with 14 bases between the two germline ends. Germline V gene sequence: CDR1 SEHNR, CDR2 FQNEAQ (reference sequence). This CDR3 comprises 12 residues. The CDR3 loop is CASSYRDMGAFF. The CDR3 DNA reads TGTGCCAGCAGCTACAGGGACATGGGGGCTTTCTTT. Together with reference TRBV7-9 and TRBJ1-1, the CDR3 gives the full variable domain: DTGVSQNPRHKITKRGQNVTFRCDPISEHNRLYWYRQTLGQGPEFLTYFQNEAQLEKSRLLSDRFSAERPKGSFSTLEIQRTEQGDSAMYLCASSYRDMGAFFGQGTRLTVV.